This paragraph covers one T cell receptor beta chain sequence. The sample belongs to a study of T-cell memory formation after mild COVID-19. TCRdb reprocessed the 5' RACE reads with MiXCR, giving one entry per CDR3 protein. The sample carries under 300,000 distinct CDR3 sequences, under 20% recorded once. The CDR3 has 17 amino acids. V lost 3 bases, J lost 0 bases, and 17 bases lay in between. The germline V gene encodes CDR1 MNHEY and CDR2 SVGAGI. This clonotype was sampled from a man younger than 30 who had mild COVID-19 (a few samples of this study predate the infection). Cell type and time point are not known. This chain joins TRBV6-5 and TRBJ1-1, with TRBD1 as a possible D gene (5 bases). Sequenced sample: PBMCs or a T cell subset sorted from them (not recorded which). CDR3 DNA: TGTGCCAGCAGTTATAGGGGCCTGGGGGTCATGAACACTGAAGCTTTCTTT. Encoded protein: CASSYRGLGVMNTEAFF.